A selection of T cell receptor beta chains follows, all from one sample in a study of identical twins. TCRdb re-analysed the 5' RACE reads in MiXCR, keeping a single row per CDR3 protein. The sample records some 1,700,000 distinct CDR3 sequences, 25% to 35% being singletons. Source material: cord blood. The receptors originated from a newborn girl in good health. The CDR3 runs from the conserved cysteine through the conserved F or W. Each record gives: J gene, CDR3 length, D gene, V gene, clone size, CDR3 protein, CDR3 DNA. The D gene is left open where the match is weak. Some rows mark clone size as missing; the rest say once, few, many or name a class of expanded clone.

>TRBJ2-5|11|-|TRBV6-6|many
CASTYQETQYF
TGTGCCAGCACGTACCAAGAGACCCAGTACTTC
>TRBJ1-4|16|-|TRBV6-5|few
CASSYVTGATNEKLFF
TGTGCCAGCAGTTATGTAACGGGGGCAACTAATGAAAAACTGTTTTTT
>TRBJ2-5|15|TRBD2|TRBV18|few
CASSPPGLALETQYF
TGTGCCAGCTCACCACCGGGACTAGCGCTAGAGACCCAGTACTTC
>TRBJ1-1|12|-|TRBV20-1|few
CSLKRLNTEAFF
TGCAGTCTAAAGAGGTTGAACACTGAAGCTTTCTTT
>TRBJ2-7|16|-|TRBV7-8|-
CASSFLYQGPSYERYF
TGTGCCAGCAGCTTTTTATATCAGGGTCCTTCCTACGAGCGGTACTTC
>TRBJ1-6|14|-|TRBV12-3/TRBV12-4|-
CASSLAGGSSPIHF
TGTGCCAGCAGTTTGGCGGGGGGCAGTTCACCCATCCACTTT
>TRBJ2-1|16|TRBD2|TRBV9|-
CASSVVGGGAYNEQFF
TGTGCCAGCAGCGTAGTCGGCGGGGGGGCCTACAATGAGCAGTTCTTC
>TRBJ2-3|16|-|TRBV7-6|-
CASSLAGSISTDTQYF
TGTGCCAGCAGCTTAGCGGGTAGCATCAGCACAGATACGCAGTATTTT
>TRBJ2-3|17|TRBD2|TRBV2|-
CASSPNPFGGSADAQYF
TGTGCCAGCAGCCCTAATCCGTTCGGGGGGTCGGCAGATGCGCAGTATTTT
>TRBJ2-1|12|-|TRBV10-3|-
CAISESCNEQFF
TGTGCCATCAGTGAGAGTTGCAATGAGCAGTTCTTC
>TRBJ1-2|14|-|TRBV25-1|-
CASSPLGGEAGYTF
TGTGCCAGCTCCCCCTTAGGTGGGGAGGCAGGCTACACCTTC
>TRBJ1-1|15|-|TRBV6-1|-
CASQRSRAGDTEAFF
TGTGCCAGCCAAAGAAGCAGGGCAGGGGACACTGAAGCTTTCTTT
>TRBJ1-3|14|-|TRBV29-1|-
CSVDYWGLGNTIYF
TGCAGCGTTGATTATTGGGGGTTGGGAAACACCATATATTTT
>TRBJ2-7|16|-|TRBV4-1|-
CASSHRGLGTPNEQYF
TGCGCCAGCAGCCACCGAGGCCTCGGGACTCCTAATGAGCAGTACTTC
>TRBJ2-1|12|-|TRBV18|-
CASSPASEEQFF
TGTGCCAGCTCACCGGCCAGTGAGGAGCAGTTCTTC
>TRBJ2-3|15|-|TRBV27|-
CASSHSPGRTDTQYF
TGTGCCAGCAGTCACTCCCCGGGCCGCACAGATACGCAGTATTTT
>TRBJ2-3|16|-|TRBV6-1|few
CASSEAWGGRTDTQYF
TGTGCCAGCAGTGAAGCGTGGGGGGGCCGGACAGATACGCAGTATTTT
>TRBJ1-5|15|-|TRBV27|few
CASSFAGISNQPQHF
TGTGCCAGCAGTTTTGCGGGGATTTCTAATCAGCCCCAGCATTTT
>TRBJ2-5|15|TRBD1|TRBV7-2|-
CASSAKTGVGETQYF
TGTGCCAGCAGCGCTAAGACAGGGGTCGGGGAGACCCAGTACTTC
>TRBJ2-3|16|TRBD2|TRBV7-9|-
CASSDNSGRGADTQYF
TGTGCCAGCAGCGACAATAGCGGGAGGGGCGCAGATACGCAGTATTTT
>TRBJ2-7|12|TRBD1|TRBV6-6|once
CASSLRDRVKYF
TGTGCCAGCAGTTTACGGGACAGGGTCAAGTACTTC
>TRBJ1-6|14|-|TRBV5-1|few
CASSLGEMNSPLHF
TGCGCCAGCAGCTTAGGGGAGATGAATTCACCCCTCCACTTT
>TRBJ2-1|12|-|TRBV7-9|-
CASSPRDDEQFF
TGTGCCAGCAGCCCTAGAGATGATGAGCAGTTCTTC
>TRBJ2-2|12|-|TRBV12-5|-
CASDVNTGELFF
TGTGCTAGTGATGTGAACACCGGGGAGCTGTTTTTT
>TRBJ2-3|13|TRBD1|TRBV20-1|-
CSAWTGPAGTQYF
TGCAGTGCTTGGACAGGACCCGCCGGGACGCAGTATTTT
>TRBJ2-7|15|TRBD1|TRBV27|few
CASSSPGTAYYEQYF
TGTGCCAGCAGTTCCCCCGGGACAGCCTACTACGAGCAGTACTTC
>TRBJ2-4|15|TRBD2|TRBV5-1|-
CASFPLADSYNEQYF
TGCGCCAGCTTCCCGCTAGCGGACTCCTACAATGAGCAGTACTTC
>TRBJ1-6|15|-|TRBV11-2|few
CASSLIRGINSPLHF
TGTGCCAGCAGCTTAATCCGGGGTATTAATTCACCCCTCCACTTT
>TRBJ2-7|14|-|TRBV5-1|-
CASCWQLRSNEQYF
TGCGCCAGCTGTTGGCAGTTGAGGAGCAATGAGCAGTACTTC
>TRBJ2-1|16|-|TRBV14|few
CASSQVPGSSYNEQFF
TGTGCCAGCAGCCAAGTCCCGGGGTCATCCTACAATGAGCAGTTCTTC
>TRBJ2-1|16|-|TRBV3-1|-
CASSQVYGGHYNEQFF
TGTGCCAGCAGCCAAGTGTATGGCGGTCACTACAATGAGCAGTTCTTC
>TRBJ2-3|16|TRBD1|TRBV28|-
CASSSARAGGGDTQYF
TGTGCCAGCAGCTCTGCGCGGGCAGGGGGTGGAGATACGCAGTATTTT
>TRBJ2-7|15|TRBD2|TRBV20-1|-
CSALPPGLATYEQYF
TGCAGTGCTTTACCTCCGGGACTAGCGACCTACGAGCAGTACTTC
>TRBJ2-7|15|TRBD1|TRBV12-3/TRBV12-4|few
CATAEPGTGRNEQYF
TGTGCCACCGCAGAACCCGGGACAGGCCGGAACGAGCAGTACTTC
>TRBJ2-1|16|TRBD2|TRBV15|few
CATSGRLAGSYNEQFF
TGTGCCACCAGCGGTCGACTAGCGGGGTCGTACAATGAGCAGTTCTTC
>TRBJ1-6|15|-|TRBV6-5|-
CASSPGPTWTSPLHF
TGTGCCAGCAGCCCGGGACCCACTTGGACTTCACCCCTCCACTTT
>TRBJ1-1|15|-|TRBV27|-
CASSFSPWRDTEAFF
TGTGCCAGCAGTTTTAGTCCCTGGAGGGACACTGAAGCTTTCTTT
>TRBJ1-3|14|-|TRBV10-3|-
CAISQTSSGNTIYF
TGTGCCATCAGCCAGACGAGCTCTGGAAACACCATATATTTT
>TRBJ1-5|15|-|TRBV27|-
CASSLWGLGNQPQHF
TGTGCCAGCAGTTTGTGGGGACTGGGAAATCAGCCCCAGCATTTT
>TRBJ2-4|19|TRBD2|TRBV5-1|once
CASSPPLAGALLAKNIQYF
TGCGCCAGCAGCCCCCCACTAGCGGGGGCCCTACTAGCCAAAAACATTCAGTACTTC
>TRBJ2-5|14|-|TRBV27|-
CASSLSYPRETQYF
TGTGCCAGCAGTTTGTCGTACCCCCGAGAGACCCAGTACTTC
>TRBJ2-1|13|-|TRBV5-1|-
CASSLHRVNEQFF
TGCGCCAGCAGCTTGCACAGGGTCAATGAGCAGTTCTTC
>TRBJ1-2|14|-|TRBV12-3/TRBV12-4|many
CASSLRRGPYGYTF
TGTGCCAGCAGTTTAAGGCGAGGCCCCTATGGCTACACCTTC
>TRBJ1-2|12|-|TRBV20-1|few
CSAFHDIGGYTF
TGCAGTGCCTTCCACGACATCGGGGGCTACACCTTC
>TRBJ2-1|14|TRBD2|TRBV3-1|-
CASRGGLAAYEQFF
TGTGCCAGCAGGGGGGGACTAGCAGCATATGAGCAGTTCTTC
>TRBJ2-1|16|-|TRBV20-1|-
CSASKGQGLSYNEQFF
TGCAGTGCTAGTAAGGGTCAGGGGTTGTCCTACAATGAGCAGTTCTTC
>TRBJ2-3|16|-|TRBV5-1|-
CASSFRQRGGSDTQYF
TGCGCCAGCAGCTTTCGACAGAGGGGGGGTTCGGATACGCAGTATTTT